These 21 T cell receptor beta chains originate from one sample sequenced in a study of T cell repertoires in cytomegalovirus infection. No cognate antigen is known for these TCRs. TCRdb re-called the reads through MiXCR, storing one row per CDR3 protein. This table holds roughly 110,000 distinct CDR3 sequences, roughly 31% found once. Material: CD8+ T cells from cultured PBMCs, obtained from culture after CMV antigen stimulation. The receptors were gathered from a human donor in good health (CMV status not recorded). Some clones in this sample may be carry-over from other donors' samples.

The rearrangement links TRBV7-2 to TRBJ2-1, with D possibly TRBD2 on 7 matching bases. V dropped 1 base and J dropped 5 bases, with 12 bases sitting between them. The CDR3 runs to 15 residues. The germline V gene has CDR1 SGHTA and CDR2 FQGNSA. The CDR3 region has the DNA TGTGCCAGCAGCTTAGTCGGGGGGCGTAACAATGAGCAGTTCTTC. Translated, it gives CASSLVGGRNNEQFF.

This clonotype was detected a few times. This chain uses TRBV7-6 with TRBJ1-2; D remains ambiguous. Germline-derived CDR1 and CDR2 are SGHVS and FNYEAQ. The CDR3 consists of 14 residues. The ends were cut back, 5 bases at V and 1 base at J, with 11 bases in the middle. CDR3 amino acids: CASSKAGSNYGYTF. The CDR3 DNA reads TGTGCCAGCAGCAAAGCGGGTAGTAACTATGGCTACACCTTC.

The chain couples TRBV7-6 to TRBJ2-3, with 12 bases fitting TRBD2. There are 16 residues in the CDR3. J lost 2 bases, V lost 5 bases, and 5 bases had no gene match. CDR1 and CDR2 (germline): SGHVS, FNYEAQ. Here the CDR3 DNA reads TGTGCCAGCAGCCGATGGACTAGCGGGAACACAGATACGCAGTATTTT. Translating it yields CASSRWTSGNTDTQYF.

The chain recombines TRBV7-9 with TRBJ2-1; 7 bases align to TRBD2. The CDR3 extends over 14 amino acids. V shed 1 base, J shed 4 bases, and the junction held 1 base outside the gene matches. Germline CDR1 and CDR2: SEHNR and FQNEAQ (reference sequence). Here the CDR3 DNA reads TGTGCCAGCAGCTTAGAGGGAGGGTACAATGAGCAGTTCTTC. Translating gives CASSLEGGYNEQFF. Complete variable domain (other parts from reference TRBV7-9 and TRBJ2-1): DTGVSQNPRHKITKRGQNVTFRCDPISEHNRLYWYRQTLGQGPEFLTYFQNEAQLEKSRLLSDRFSAERPKGSFSTLEIQRTEQGDSAMYLCASSLEGGYNEQFFGPGTRLTVL.

Only a few counts were recorded for this clonotype. The V and J genes are TRBV5-6 and TRBJ1-1; D perhaps matches TRBD1 (6 bases). Trimming cost V 4 bases and J 6 bases, with 13 bases left between them. Germline CDR1 and CDR2: SGHDT and YYEEEE. The CDR3 extends over 13 amino acids. The CDR3 region has the DNA TGTGCCAGCAGCGCACAGGGTTGGTCTGAAGCTTTCTTT. As protein: CASSAQGWSEAFF.

This chain connects TRBV2 to TRBJ2-5, with 7 bases identical to TRBD2. The CDR3 is made up of 18 amino acids. V trimming: 1 base; J trimming: 4 bases; junction bases outside the gene matches: 15. Germline CDR1 reads SNHLY; CDR2 reads FYNNEI. The CDR3 DNA reads TGTGCCAGCAGTGAAGTGCCGGGGAGGGGATTGAAAGGAGAGACCCAGTACTTC. As protein: CASSEVPGRGLKGETQYF.

The rearrangement links TRBV7-9 to TRBJ1-2; D perhaps matches TRBD1 (5 bases). This CDR3 is 12 amino acids long. CDR1 SEHNR and CDR2 FQNEAQ come from the germline V gene (reference sequence). Trimming took 2 bases from V and 8 from J, leaving 9 bases between them. The CDR3 DNA is TGTGCCAGCAGCTTATTCGCAGGGGGCTACACCTTC. Amino acid sequence: CASSLFAGGYTF.

The chain combines TRBV14 with TRBJ2-7; 11 positions agree with TRBD2. Germline values: CDR1 SGHDN, CDR2 FVKESK. Trimming at V came to 2 bases and at J to 2 bases, leaving 14 bases not matched to a gene. This CDR3 comprises 19 residues. CDR3 DNA: TGTGCCAGCAGCCAAAGTCCTAGCGGGGGGACTTGGTGGGCCTACGAGCAGTACTTC. Translation gives CASSQSPSGGTWWAYEQYF.

The rearrangement links TRBV28 to TRBJ2-1, with a possible D match to TRBD2 (6 bases). Germline values: CDR1 MDHEN, CDR2 SYDVKM. With 2 bases removed from V and 3 bases from J, the gap between germline ends came to 14 bases. CDR3 length: 16 residues. The CDR3 loop reads CASSLVVGRNYNEQFF. The CDR3 region has the DNA TGTGCCAGCAGTTTAGTGGTAGGGAGGAACTACAATGAGCAGTTCTTC.

This clonotype was recorded at least ten times. V gene TRBV6-1 combines with J gene TRBJ1-1; 8 nucleotides agree with TRBD1. J lost 10 bases, V lost 4 bases, and 20 bases had no gene match. Germline values: CDR1 MNHNS, CDR2 SASEGT. The CDR3 length is 17 residues. CDR3 nucleotides: TGTGCCAGCAGTGGAGGGCAAAGCAGGGGGCGTAATTTAGGAGCTTTCTTT. It encodes CASSGGQSRGRNLGAFF.

This clonotype was detected only a few times. The chain employs TRBV12-3 or TRBV12-4 and TRBJ2-3; D is unresolved. V lost 5 bases, J lost 2 bases, and 11 bases lay in between. The CDR3 consists of 14 residues. The CDR3 region is CASSQGPHTDTQYF. In DNA form, the CDR3 reads TGTGCCAGCAGTCAAGGCCCCCACACAGATACGCAGTATTTT.

This clonotype has a handful of counts. The rearrangement joins TRBV7-9 to TRBJ2-3; weak D call: TRBD2 (5 bases). The CDR3 is made up of 16 amino acids. Germline-derived CDR1 and CDR2 are SEHNR and FQNEAQ (reference sequence). The V and J ends lost 5 bases and 3 bases respectively, with 18 bases between them. The CDR3 sequence: CASSPTTSKLTDTQYF. The CDR3 nucleotides are TGTGCCAGCAGCCCTACAACTAGTAAACTTACAGATACGCAGTATTTT.

This clonotype came up a few times. This rearrangement joins TRBV28 to TRBJ1-5; D is unresolved. The germline gives CDR1 MDHEN, CDR2 SYDVKM. V dropped 8 bases and J dropped 3 bases, with 23 bases sitting between them. The CDR3 extends over 17 amino acids. The CDR3 DNA is TGTGCCAGCGCCCCAGAGAGACTACTGAGCTTCAATCAGCCCCAGCATTTT. Protein: CASAPERLLSFNQPQHF.

This clonotype was seen repeatedly, ten times or more. V gene TRBV7-2 combines with J gene TRBJ1-6; 7 bases are a match to TRBD1. Germline V gives CDR1 SGHTA, CDR2 FQGNSA. The CDR3 runs 16 residues. V dropped 4 bases and J dropped 4; count of bases not matched to a gene: 7. The CDR3 bases are TGTGCCAGCAGCTCCTCGGACAGGATTTATAATTCACCCCTCCACTTT. It translates to CASSSSDRIYNSPLHF.

The sample holds many counts of this clonotype. V usage is TRBV7-2 and J usage is TRBJ2-1, with a weak D call TRBD1 (5 bases). The CDR3 extends over 14 amino acids. CDR1 and CDR2 from the germline V gene are SGHTA and FQGNSA. V lost 2 bases and J lost 7, with 12 bases in between. CDR3 bases: TGTGCCAGCAGCTTACTACAGGCTTCTAATGAGCAGTTCTTC. Translation gives CASSLLQASNEQFF.

This clonotype has just a few counts. V gene TRBV6-6 combines with J gene TRBJ2-5; D is unresolved. Germline loops: CDR1 MNHNY, CDR2 SVGAGI (reference sequence). V shed 7 bases and J shed 2 bases, with 14 bases lying between them. The CDR3 covers 14 residues. DNA for the CDR3: TGTGCCAGCACCGAATGGGGTAATCAAGAGACCCAGTACTTC. Protein product: CASTEWGNQETQYF.

This chain connects TRBV25-1 to TRBJ2-1, with D perhaps matching TRBD1 (7 bases). Between the trimmed V and J ends, which lost 7 bases and 2 bases, there was a span of 15 bases. Germline V CDR1 and CDR2: MGHDK, SYGVNS. This CDR3 spans 15 amino acids. The DNA of the CDR3 is TGTGCCAGCATGGCGGGACAGAATCCCTACAATGAGCAGTTCTTC. As protein: CASMAGQNPYNEQFF.

The chain employs TRBV7-6 and TRBJ1-1; 8 nucleotides line up with TRBD1. This CDR3 has 16 amino acids. V lost 1 base to trimming and J lost 1 base; unmatched junction nucleotides: 5. Germline assignment: CDR1 SGHVS and CDR2 FNYEAQ. The CDR3 region has the DNA TGTGCCAGCAGCTTAGTCCCCGGACAGGGGAACACTGAAGCTTTCTTT. As protein: CASSLVPGQGNTEAFF. Combining the CDR3 with reference TRBV7-6 and TRBJ1-1 gives the whole variable domain GAGVSQSPRYKVTKRGQDVALRCDPISGHVSLYWYRQALGQGPEFLTYFNYEAQQDKSGLPNDRFSAERPEGSISTLTIQRTEQRDSAMYRCASSLVPGQGNTEAFFGQGTRLTVV.

This clonotype was observed a handful of times. The rearrangement uses TRBV4-1 and TRBJ2-2, with no clear D. The CDR3 spans 14 residues. The V and J ends lost 1 base and 3 bases respectively, with 6 bases between them. Germline CDR1 MGHRA, CDR2 YSYEKL. The CDR3 region has the DNA TGCGCCAGCAGCCAAGCAGGCTACACCGGGGAGCTGTTTTTT. Its protein is CASSQAGYTGELFF.

The chain combines TRBV5-6 with TRBJ2-1; tentative D call: TRBD2 (5 bases). Germline CDR1 reads SGHDT; CDR2 reads YYEEEE. The CDR3 has 14 amino acids. Between the trimmed V and J ends, which lost 4 bases and 0 bases, there was a span of 8 bases. The CDR3 region is CASSEGSSYNEQFF. In DNA form, the CDR3 reads TGTGCCAGCAGCGAAGGGAGCTCCTACAATGAGCAGTTCTTC.

In this sample, this clonotype turned up a few times. The chain links TRBV6-2 or TRBV6-3 to TRBJ2-6; tentative D call: TRBD1 (6 bases). V lost 0 bases, J lost 0 bases, and 12 bases lay in between. CDR3 length: 18 residues. Germline lookup yields CDR1 MNHEY and CDR2 SVGEGT. The CDR3 region has the DNA TGTGCCAGCAGTTACTCTTGGACAGCAGCCTCTGGGGCCAACGTCCTGACTTTC. This codes for CASSYSWTAASGANVLTF.